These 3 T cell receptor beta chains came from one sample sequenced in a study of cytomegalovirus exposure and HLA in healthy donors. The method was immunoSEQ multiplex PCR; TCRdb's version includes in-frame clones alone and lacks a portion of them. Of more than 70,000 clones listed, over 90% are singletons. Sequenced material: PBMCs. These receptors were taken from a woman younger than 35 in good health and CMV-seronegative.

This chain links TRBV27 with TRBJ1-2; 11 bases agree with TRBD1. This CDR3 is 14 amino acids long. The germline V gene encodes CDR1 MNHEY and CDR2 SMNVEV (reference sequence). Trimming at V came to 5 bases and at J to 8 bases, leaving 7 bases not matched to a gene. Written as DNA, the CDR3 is TGTGCCAGCAGTCGCATCGGACAGGGGGCGGGCTACACCTTC. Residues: CASSRIGQGAGYTF.

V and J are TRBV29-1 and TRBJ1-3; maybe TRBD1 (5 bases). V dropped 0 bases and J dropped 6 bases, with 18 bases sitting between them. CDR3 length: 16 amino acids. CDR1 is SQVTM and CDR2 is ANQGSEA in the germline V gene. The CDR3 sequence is CSVEEGIAGLENTIYF. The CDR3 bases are TGCAGCGTTGAAGAGGGTATCGCAGGGCTGGAAAACACCATATATTTT. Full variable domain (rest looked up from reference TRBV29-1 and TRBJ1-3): SAVISQKPSRDICQRGTSLTIQCQVDSQVTMMFWYRQQPGQSLTLIATANQGSEATYESGFVIDKFPISRPNLTFSTLTVSNMSPEDSSIYLCSVEEGIAGLENTIYFGEGSWLTVV.

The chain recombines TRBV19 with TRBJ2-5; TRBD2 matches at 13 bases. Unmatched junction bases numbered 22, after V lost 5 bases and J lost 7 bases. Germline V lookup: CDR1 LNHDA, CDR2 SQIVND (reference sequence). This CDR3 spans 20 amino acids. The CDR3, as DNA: TGTGCCAGTAGTCTGAATCCAGGACTAGCGGGAGAGGGCCCAAGTTGGACCCAGTACTTC. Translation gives CASSLNPGLAGEGPSWTQYF.